This entry describes one T cell receptor beta chain. This sample was taken from a study of T-cell memory formation after mild COVID-19. The CDR3 is 19 amino acids. Trimming removed 3 bases from V and 1 base from J, with 21 bases in between. In germline, CDR1 is SEHNR, CDR2 FQNEAQ (reference sequence). The TCR alpha and TCR beta cDNA libraries, bearing sample barcodes and UMIs, were generated by 5'RACE using constant-segment primers. TCRdb re-called the 5' RACE reads with MiXCR, one entry per CDR3 protein. The sample has over 120,000 distinct CDR3 sequences, about 19% seen once. The clonotype was recovered from an adult woman who had mild COVID-19 (a few samples of this study predate the infection). Cell type and time point are not known. The V call is TRBV7-9, the J call TRBJ2-2, with no clear D. The sequenced sample consisted of PBMCs or a T cell subset sorted from them (not recorded which). CDR3: CASSFSALLRPMNTGELFF. DNA of the CDR3: TGTGCCAGCAGCTTTTCCGCTCTCCTACGACCGATGAACACCGGGGAGCTGTTTTTT.